These 5 T cell receptor beta chains came from one sample sequenced in a study of shared clonotypes between healthy human individuals. Sequenced by immunoSEQ multiplex PCR; TCRdb stores in-frame clones only, minus some. In the table there are over a million clones, about 84% of which are singletons. Sample: memory CD4+ T cells from PBMCs. Subset defined: CD45RA-negative fraction. The receptors here all came from a man aged 18 to 35 in good health. Some clones in this sample may be carry-over from other donors' samples.

The chain has TRBV7-3 and TRBJ2-3; TRBD2 agrees at 12 bases. The CDR3 loop spans 15 amino acids. The V segment lost 4 bases and the J segment 5 bases; nucleotides outside the gene matches: 4. The germline V gene encodes CDR1 SGHTA and CDR2 FQGTGA. The DNA of the CDR3 is TGTGCCAGCAGCTCCACGGGACTAGCGGGAGATACGCAGTATTTT. Amino acids: CASSSTGLAGDTQYF.

A few counts support this clone. The genes are TRBV5-1 and TRBJ2-7; the D call may be TRBD1 or TRBD2 (5 bases each). There are 14 residues in the CDR3. V shed 4 bases and J shed 6 bases, with 17 bases lying between them. Germline loops: CDR1 SGHRS, CDR2 YFSETQ. The DNA for the CDR3 is TGCGCCAGCAGCCGGGACGAGTATGGCACCGAGCAGTACTTC. Protein product: CASSRDEYGTEQYF.

This chain uses TRBV7-9 with TRBJ1-3, with a weak D call TRBD1 (5 bases). The CDR3 extends over 13 amino acids. Germline V lookup: CDR1 SEHNR, CDR2 FQNEAQ (reference sequence). The ends were cut back, 6 bases at V and 5 bases at J, with 11 bases in the middle. CDR3 nucleotides: TGTGCCAGCAGGCGGGGGTACCGAAACACCATATATTTT. Translation gives CASRRGYRNTIYF.

A word on this clone: The same CDR3 also results from other DNA sequences found in this sample. The chain uses TRBV5-1 and TRBJ2-6; D gene ambiguous. The ends were cut back, 3 bases at V and 0 bases at J, with 4 bases in the middle. The germline V gene has CDR1 SGHRS and CDR2 YFSETQ. The CDR3 is 14 amino acids. The CDR3 coding sequence is TGCGCCAGCAGCTCAGGCTCTGGGGCCAACGTCCTGACTTTC. Its translation is CASSSGSGANVLTF.

This chain joins TRBV6-5 and TRBJ2-7; 8 nucleotides match TRBD2. The CDR3 extends over 14 amino acids. The germline V gene encodes CDR1 MNHEY and CDR2 SVGAGI. J gave up 4 bases and V 5 bases, and 7 bases lay outside the gene matches. The CDR3 bases are TGTGCCAGCAGTCGGAGCGGGAGTTTTTACGAGCAGTACTTC. It yields the protein CASSRSGSFYEQYF.